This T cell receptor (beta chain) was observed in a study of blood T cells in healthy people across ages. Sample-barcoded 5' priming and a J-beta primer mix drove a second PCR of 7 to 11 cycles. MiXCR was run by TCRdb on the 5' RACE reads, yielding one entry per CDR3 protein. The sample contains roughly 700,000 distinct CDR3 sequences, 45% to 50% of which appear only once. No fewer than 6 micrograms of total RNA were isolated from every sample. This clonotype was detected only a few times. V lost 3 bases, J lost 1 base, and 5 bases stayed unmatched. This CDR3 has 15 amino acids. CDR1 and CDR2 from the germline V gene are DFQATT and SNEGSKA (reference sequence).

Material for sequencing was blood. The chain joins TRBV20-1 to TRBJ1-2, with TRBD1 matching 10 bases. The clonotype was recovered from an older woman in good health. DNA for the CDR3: TGCAGTGCTAGGGGACAGGGGTCTATTAACTATGGCTACACCTTC. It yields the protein CSARGQGSINYGYTF.